The clone carrying this T cell receptor (beta chain) occurred once. The target antigen is unknown. Every immunoSEQ plate was one replicate of a subset's evenly spread DNA. Method: immunoSEQ multiplex PCR; TCRdb's copy keeps in-frame clones and lacks some. The sample carries just over 2,000,000 clones, roughly 94% recorded once. The data stem from a study of shared clonotypes between healthy human individuals. Findings and caveats of the study: The rarefaction results pointed to incomplete sorted-subset sequencing despite large depth.

The germline V gene has CDR1 SGHNT and CDR2 YYREEE (reference sequence). This CDR3 contains 18 residues. Trimming left V 4 bases short and J 0 bases short, with 17 bases between. The rearrangement links TRBV5-4 to TRBJ1-6; D might be TRBD1 (5 bases). This clonotype was sampled from a man younger than 35 in good health. Material for sequencing was naive CD4+ T cells sorted from blood. Subset indicated: CD45RA+ positively selected. CDR3 loop: CASSRGGDGSSYNSPLHF. The CDR3 DNA follows: TGTGCCAGCAGCAGGGGTGGGGATGGAAGCTCCTATAATTCACCCCTCCACTTT.